A selection of T cell receptor beta chains follows, all from one sample in a study of T cell responses to AZD1222 COVID-19 vaccine. Repertoires were generated with immunoSEQ multiplex PCR, while TCRdb's copy carries only in-frame clones and drops some. The sample lists 200,000 to 250,000 clones; approximately 94% were seen once. Here the sequenced sample was peripheral blood, taken 28 days after the second dose of the MenACWY control vaccine. These receptors were collected from an adult who received the MenACWY meningococcal vaccine as a control. Each CDR3 is given with its conserved first and last residue. A D gene is named only where the DNA matches it firmly. Only some rows state a clone size, as once, few, many or a class for expanded clones.

>-|TRBD1|TRBV5-6|TRBJ1-2|14
TGTGCCAGCAGGCGACAGGGGGCATCGGTTGGCTACACCTTC
CASRRQGASVGYTF
>-|-|TRBV6-5|TRBJ1-5|15
TGTGCCAGCAGTTACGCGGAGTCGAACAATCAGCCCCAGCATTTT
CASSYAESNNQPQHF
>-|TRBD2|TRBV18|TRBJ2-2|16
TGTGCCAGCTCACCGAAGCGGGGGGCGAACACCGGGGAGCTGTTTTTT
CASSPKRGANTGELFF
>-|-|TRBV7-2|TRBJ1-6|15
TGTGCCAGCCAACAGGCAGCCCTGAGTAATTCACCCCTCCACTTT
CASQQAALSNSPLHF
>-|-|TRBV10-3|TRBJ1-6|13
TGTGCCATCAGTGTACAGGATAATTCACCCCTCCACTTT
CAISVQDNSPLHF
>-|-|TRBV7-9|TRBJ1-3|16
TGTGCCAGCATCAATATTTACAGGGAAACTGGAAACACCATATATTTT
CASINIYRETGNTIYF
>-|-|TRBV6-1|TRBJ1-5|14
TGTGCCAGCAGTGAGTCCCAGGGCAATCAGCCCCAGCATTTT
CASSESQGNQPQHF
>-|-|TRBV28|TRBJ2-1|12
TGTGCCAGCAGTTTCTTTGACAATGAGCAGTTCTTC
CASSFFDNEQFF
>-|-|TRBV19|TRBJ1-4|15
TGTGCCAGTAGTATACCCCACGGGGTAGGAGAAAAACTGTTTTTT
CASSIPHGVGEKLFF
>-|-|TRBV6-4|TRBJ1-2|16
TGTGCCAGCAGTGACACCACCGGGACGGATAACTATGGCTACACCTTC
CASSDTTGTDNYGYTF
>-|-|TRBV6-2/TRBV6-3|TRBJ1-6|17
TGTGCCAGCAGCTCCGCCGAGACAGCCATCTATAATTCACCCCTCCACTTT
CASSSAETAIYNSPLHF
>-|TRBD2|TRBV4-1|TRBJ2-7|15
TGCGCCAGCAGCCAAGAGAGGAGCGGGGCATACGAGCAGTACTTC
CASSQERSGAYEQYF
>-|TRBD1|TRBV6-6|TRBJ1-3|15
TGTGCCAGCAGTAACCAACAGGGGGCGGGAAACACCATATATTTT
CASSNQQGAGNTIYF
>-|-|TRBV30|TRBJ1-2|13
TGTGCCTCCCCGCGAAGGGAGTTCTATGGCTACACCTTC
CASPRREFYGYTF
>-|TRBD1|TRBV24-1|TRBJ2-1|12
TGTGCCACCAGTGATGAGGGGACAGGGCAGTTCTTC
CATSDEGTGQFF
>-|-|TRBV27|TRBJ1-2|14
TGTGCCAGCAGTTTTGACGGATTAAACTATGGCTACACCTTC
CASSFDGLNYGYTF
>-|-|TRBV5-6|TRBJ1-2|13
TGTGCCAGCAGTCACAGGGCTAACTATGGCTACACCTTC
CASSHRANYGYTF
>-|-|TRBV28|TRBJ2-7|15
TGTGCCAGCCTCCCAGGGGTACTATCCGCCTACGAGCAGTACTTC
CASLPGVLSAYEQYF
>-|TRBD2|TRBV12-3/TRBV12-4|TRBJ2-1|13
TGTGCCAGCCGACGGGAGGGGGGCAATGAGCAGTTCTTC
CASRREGGNEQFF
>once|-|TRBV9|TRBJ1-5|14
TGTGCCAGCAGCGTAGAGAGCAGCAATCAGCCCCAGCATTTT
CASSVESSNQPQHF
>-|TRBD1|TRBV5-1|TRBJ2-3|15
TGCGCCAGCAGCTTCACAGGGGGCGCGACAGATACGCAGTATTTT
CASSFTGGATDTQYF
>once|-|TRBV9|TRBJ2-1|13
TGTGCCAGCAGCGTAGCTACGGTCAATGAGCAGTTCTTC
CASSVATVNEQFF
>-|-|TRBV28|TRBJ1-3|14
TGTGCCAGCAGTTTTTTGAGCTCTGGAAACACCATATATTTT
CASSFLSSGNTIYF
>-|TRBD1|TRBV11-2|TRBJ1-2|13
TGTGCCAGCTCACGGGACAGTAACTATGGCTACACCTTC
CASSRDSNYGYTF
>once|TRBD1|TRBV19|TRBJ1-2|15
TGTGCCAGTAGTATTCCAGGGGGCGCAGACTATGGCTACACCTTC
CASSIPGGADYGYTF
>-|TRBD2|TRBV5-1|TRBJ2-5|15
TGCGCCAGCAGCCCCACGGGAGGGCGGCAAGAGACCCAGTACTTC
CASSPTGGRQETQYF
>-|TRBD1|TRBV7-9|TRBJ1-2|15
TGTGCCAGCAGCAACCCAGAACAGGGGGACTATGGCTACACCTTC
CASSNPEQGDYGYTF
>-|-|TRBV19|TRBJ1-5|16
TGTGCCAGTAGCCGCGAGGGGTTCGGAGCGTCTCAGCCCCAGCATTTT
CASSREGFGASQPQHF
>-|-|TRBV25-1|TRBJ1-3|15
TGTGCCAGCAGCAGACTGTCGGACGGAGGAAACACCATATATTTT
CASSRLSDGGNTIYF
>-|TRBD1|TRBV28|TRBJ1-5|15
TGTGCCAGCAGTTCAGGGGGCGCGGGGAATCAGCCCCAGCATTTT
CASSSGGAGNQPQHF
>-|-|TRBV19|TRBJ1-5|13
TGTGCCAGTAGTATAGGGGTCGCTCAGCCCCAGCATTTT
CASSIGVAQPQHF
>-|-|TRBV7-3|TRBJ2-4|13
TGTGCCAGCAGCTTCTTACAGGGAGACATTCAGTACTTC
CASSFLQGDIQYF
>-|TRBD2|TRBV4-3|TRBJ2-2|17
TGCGCCAGCAGCCAAGATAGGTCAGGGAGGGACACCGGGGAGCTGTTTTTT
CASSQDRSGRDTGELFF
>once|-|TRBV30|TRBJ2-2|13
TGTGCCTGGATCCGCCCCAACACCGGGGAGCTGTTTTTT
CAWIRPNTGELFF
>-|-|TRBV5-1|TRBJ1-4|14
TGCGCCAGCAGCTTGGAGAGGGGCAACGAAAAACTGTTTTTT
CASSLERGNEKLFF
>-|-|TRBV9|TRBJ2-7|14
TGTGCCAGCAGCGTAGGACAGGCCGCCTACGAGCAGTACTTC
CASSVGQAAYEQYF
>-|-|TRBV7-2|TRBJ1-3|16
TGTGCCAGCAGCTTAGGGGAGGCGAGGACCGGAAACACCATATATTTT
CASSLGEARTGNTIYF
>once|-|TRBV15|TRBJ1-2|15
TGTGCCACCAGCAGAGATCCCGGCAGGGATGACGGCTACACCTTC
CATSRDPGRDDGYTF
>-|-|TRBV28|TRBJ2-4|13
TGTGCCAGCAGCTTTGACGGTCAAGGCATTCAGTACTTC
CASSFDGQGIQYF
>-|-|TRBV6-1|TRBJ1-2|13
TGTGCCAGCAGTGAGGCCAGGGACTATGGCTACACCTTC
CASSEARDYGYTF
>-|-|TRBV3-1/TRBV3-2|TRBJ2-1|15
TGTGCCAGCAGCCAAGATGCTTCTAGGGGCAATGAGCAGTTCTTC
CASSQDASRGNEQFF
>-|-|TRBV5-1|TRBJ1-1|15
TGCGCCAGCAGCCCCCTTCGCAGATCGAACACTGAAGCTTTCTTT
CASSPLRRSNTEAFF
>-|-|TRBV28|TRBJ1-2|17
TGTGCCAGCAGTTTAGGGCAGGGTCCCCGGGGTAACTATGGCTACACCTTC
CASSLGQGPRGNYGYTF
>-|-|TRBV19|TRBJ2-7|13
TGTGCCAGTAGTGAAGGACTTACCTACGAGCAGTACTTC
CASSEGLTYEQYF
>-|TRBD1|TRBV4-2|TRBJ1-1|16
TGTGCCAGCAGCCAATATCTGACAGGGTCGGGAACTGAAGCTTTCTTT
CASSQYLTGSGTEAFF
>-|-|TRBV2|TRBJ1-6|13
TGTGCCAGCAGTGTCCGACGAGAATCACCCCTCCACTTT
CASSVRRESPLHF
>-|TRBD1|TRBV7-8|TRBJ2-4|15
TGTGCCAGCAGCAGACTACAGGGGGCCAAAAACATTCAGTACTTC
CASSRLQGAKNIQYF
>once|-|TRBV6-1|TRBJ1-5|15
TGTGCCAGCAGTGAAGGACAGCACACCGATCAGCCCCAGCATTTT
CASSEGQHTDQPQHF
>-|-|TRBV18|TRBJ2-5|13
TGTGCCAGCTCACCGGGGGTCCAAGAGACCCAGTACTTC
CASSPGVQETQYF
>-|TRBD1|TRBV5-6|TRBJ1-1|17
TGTGCCAGCAGCTCCCCGGGACAGGGGGTGCGGGACACTGAAGCTTTCTTT
CASSSPGQGVRDTEAFF
>-|-|TRBV5-4|TRBJ2-6|16
TGTGCCAGCAGCTTGAGGATTGTCTCTGGGGCCAACGTCCTGACTTTC
CASSLRIVSGANVLTF
>-|TRBD2|TRBV2|TRBJ2-1|16
TGTGCCAGCAGCTCTGCGCTTAGCGGGTTTAACAATGAGCAGTTCTTC
CASSSALSGFNNEQFF